These 23 T cell receptor beta chains originate from one sample sequenced in a study of blood T cell repertoires in COVID-19. TCRdb's table, derived via immunoSEQ multiplex PCR, lists solely in-frame clones and lacks some. This sample has about 340,000 clones, with about four fifths found just once. Sequenced input: peripheral blood. These receptors were taken from a man aged 25 to 40 with active or convalescent COVID-19.

CDR3 nucleotide sequence: TGTGCCAGCACCGCGGTAGGGGCCAACGTCCTGACTTTC. Its translation is CASTAVGANVLTF. This chain uses TRBV6-5 with TRBJ2-6, with D uncertain. Per germline, CDR1 MNHEY and CDR2 SVGAGI. Trimming pared 7 bases from V and 4 bases from J, leaving 8 bases between. The CDR3 contains 13 residues.

The V and J genes are TRBV13 and TRBJ2-1; D perhaps matches TRBD2 (6 bases). The germline V gene has CDR1 PRHDT and CDR2 FYEKMQ (reference sequence). The CDR3 has 15 amino acids. Trimming shortened V by 4 bases and J by 5 bases, and 15 bases separated the two germline ends. The CDR3 protein is CASSSRDFGNNEQFF. CDR3 DNA sequence: TGTGCCAGCAGCTCCCGGGACTTCGGAAACAATGAGCAGTTCTTC.

This chain's CDR3 is CASSLNRVDEKLFF. The CDR3 nucleotides read TGTGCCAGCAGCTTAAACAGGGTAGATGAAAAACTGTTTTTT. The chain couples TRBV7-3 to TRBJ1-4; the D gene is possibly TRBD1 (6 bases). Trimming removed 1 base from V and 6 bases from J, with 9 bases in between. In germline, CDR1 is SGHTA, CDR2 FQGTGA. CDR3 size: 14 residues.

The chain is built from TRBV3-1 (or the pseudogene TRBV3-2) and TRBJ1-6; tentative D call: TRBD1 (6 bases). This CDR3 has 17 amino acids. Germline V CDR1 and CDR2: LGHDT, YNNKEL (reference sequence). Trimming shortened V by 4 bases and J by 0 bases, and 13 bases separated the two germline ends. CDR3 nucleotides: TGTGCCAGCAGCCGGGACAACCGCTTCTCCTATAATTCACCCCTCCACTTT. Translating it yields CASSRDNRFSYNSPLHF.

The chain is built from TRBV28 and TRBJ2-5; 12 nucleotides line up with TRBD1. This CDR3 has 16 amino acids. Trimming took 3 bases from V and 5 from J; bases not matched to a gene: 7. Germline-derived CDR1 and CDR2 are MDHEN and SYDVKM. The CDR3 region is CASSFPGTGGPETQYF. DNA for the CDR3: TGTGCCAGCAGTTTCCCCGGGACAGGGGGCCCGGAGACCCAGTACTTC.

The V and J genes are TRBV7-6 and TRBJ1-6; D perhaps matches TRBD1 (5 bases). Trimming took 5 bases from V and 7 from J, leaving 15 bases between them. The length of the CDR3 is 15 residues. Germline V lookup: CDR1 SGHVS, CDR2 FNYEAQ. The CDR3 coding sequence is TGTGCCAGCAGCCCGGGACGGGGAGGGAATTCACCCCTCCACTTT. Protein product: CASSPGRGGNSPLHF. The entire variable domain, with the rest obtained from reference TRBV7-6 and TRBJ1-6, is as follows: GAGVSQSPRYKVTKRGQDVALRCDPISGHVSLYWYRQALGQGPEFLTYFNYEAQQDKSGLPNDRFSAERPEGSISTLTIQRTEQRDSAMYRCASSPGRGGNSPLHFGNGTRLTVT.

The CDR3 protein is CASSPTRADYGYTF. The CDR3 DNA reads as TGTGCCAGCTCACCAACGAGGGCGGACTATGGCTACACCTTC. The gene calls are TRBV18 and TRBJ1-2; D is uncertain. Germline V lookup: CDR1 KGHSH, CDR2 LQKENI. The CDR3 has 14 amino acids. V gave up 2 bases and J gave up 3 bases, with 10 bases separating them.

J is TRBJ1-2 and V is TRBV7-9; D is unresolved. Germline V gene data show CDR1 as SEHNR and CDR2 as FQNEAQ (reference sequence). The CDR3 loop spans 13 amino acids. V was pared by 4 bases and J by 6 bases, with 12 bases between. The CDR3 protein is CASSSFPEDGYTF. CDR3 DNA sequence: TGTGCCAGCAGCTCCTTCCCGGAGGATGGCTACACCTTC.

The chain couples TRBV29-1 to TRBJ2-3, with D perhaps TRBD1 (6 bases). Germline-derived CDR1 and CDR2 are SQVTM and ANQGSEA. The germline V and J ends were trimmed by 6 bases and 2 bases, with 12 bases remaining between them. The CDR3 spans 13 residues. Here the CDR3 reads CSVLRQATDTQYF. The CDR3 nucleotides read TGCAGCGTCTTAAGACAGGCCACAGATACGCAGTATTTT.

The chain links TRBV11-3 to TRBJ2-3; the match to TRBD1 covers 10 bases. CDR1 and CDR2 (germline): SGHNT, YENEEA. The CDR3 totals 20 residues. V dropped 5 bases and J dropped 2; count of bases not matched to a gene: 19. The CDR3 spells CASSRQFNWGTGVDTDTQYF. The CDR3 nucleotides read TGTGCCAGCAGCCGCCAGTTTAATTGGGGGACAGGGGTTGACACAGATACGCAGTATTTT. Based on the CDR3 plus reference TRBV11-3 and TRBJ2-3, the full variable domain is EAGVVQSPRYKIIEKKQPVAFWCNPISGHNTLYWYLQNLGQGPELLIRYENEEAVDDSQLPKDRFSAERLKGVDSTLKIQPAELGDSAVYLCASSRQFNWGTGVDTDTQYFGPGTRLTVL.

The V gene is TRBV6-5, the J gene TRBJ1-2; no firm D call. CDR1 is MNHEY, CDR2 SVGAGI, per germline. This CDR3 has 13 residues. V was pared by 5 bases and J by 8 bases, with 15 bases between. The CDR3 sequence: CASSPGRAWGYTF. DNA for the CDR3: TGTGCCAGCAGTCCGGGGAGGGCGTGGGGCTACACCTTC.

The V gene is TRBV7-8, the J gene TRBJ1-4; possibly TRBD1 for D (5 bases). The V end was cut by 3 bases, the J end by 4 bases, with 15 bases between. The CDR3 consists of 16 residues. CDR1 is SGHVS and CDR2 is FQNEAQ in the germline V gene. CDR3 DNA: TGTGCCAGCAGCTTTGACACAGCAGGGTTTAATGAAAAACTGTTTTTT. This gives the protein CASSFDTAGFNEKLFF.

The genes are TRBV11-2 and TRBJ2-1; 11 bases match TRBD2. CDR1 and CDR2 from the germline V gene are SGHAT and FQNNGV. This CDR3 contains 16 residues. Germline trimming cut 3 bases from V and 3 bases from J; bases unmatched to any gene: 4. This CDR3 is CASSFLAGGNYNEQFF. CDR3 nucleotide sequence: TGTGCCAGCAGCTTTCTAGCGGGAGGCAACTACAATGAGCAGTTCTTC. Together with reference TRBV11-2 and TRBJ2-1, the CDR3 gives the full variable domain: EAGVAQSPRYKIIEKRQSVAFWCNPISGHATLYWYQQILGQGPKLLIQFQNNGVVDDSQLPKDRFSAERLKGVDSTLKIQPAKLEDSAVYLCASSFLAGGNYNEQFFGPGTRLTVL.

This CDR3 is CASSYNGGEVYF. Here the CDR3 DNA reads TGTGCCAGCTCATATAATGGAGGGGAGGTGTACTTC. The V and J genes are TRBV18 and TRBJ2-4, with TRBD2 as a possible D gene (6 bases). Trimming removed 5 bases at V and 15 bases at J, with 17 bases between. Germline values: CDR1 KGHSH, CDR2 LQKENI. CDR3 length equals 12 residues.

This clone appeared once. V and J are TRBV29-1 and TRBJ1-1; 7 bases map to TRBD1. This CDR3 contains 12 residues. Germline V gives CDR1 SQVTM, CDR2 ANQGSEA. V lost 5 bases and J lost 4; bases outside the gene matches: 4. The CDR3 reads CSVRQGSTEAFF. The CDR3 bases are TGCAGCGTTCGACAGGGTTCCACTGAAGCTTTCTTT.

The V gene is TRBV18, the J gene TRBJ2-1; D possibly corresponds to TRBD2 (6 bases). The CDR3 covers 13 residues. Germline V gives CDR1 KGHSH, CDR2 LQKENI. V lost 6 bases to trimming and J lost 8 bases, with 14 bases between them. CDR3 residues: CASSSPGLHEQFF. The CDR3 DNA is TGTGCCAGCTCCTCGCCGGGACTGCATGAGCAGTTCTTC. The whole variable domain, filled in from reference TRBV18 and TRBJ2-1, reads NAGVMQNPRHLVRRRGQEARLRCSPMKGHSHVYWYRQLPEEGLKFMVYLQKENIIDESGMPKERFSAEFPKEGPSILRIQQVVRGDSAAYFCASSSPGLHEQFFGPGTRLTVL.

The chain joins TRBV5-1 to TRBJ2-7; D may be TRBD2 (6 bases). Trimming removed 0 bases from V and 5 bases from J, with 21 bases in between. The CDR3 is made up of 17 amino acids. Looked up from germline, CDR1 is SGHRS and CDR2 is YFSETQ. The CDR3 spells CASSLAVRQTRFHEQYF. CDR3 bases: TGCGCCAGCAGCTTGGCCGTCCGGCAGACTAGATTCCACGAGCAGTACTTC. The full variable domain, in which reference TRBV5-1 and TRBJ2-7 provide the parts outside the CDR3, is KAGVTQTPRYLIKTRGQQVTLSCSPISGHRSVSWYQQTPGQGLQFLFEYFSETQRNKGNFPGRFSGRQFSNSRSEMNVSTLELGDSALYLCASSLAVRQTRFHEQYFGPGTRLTVT.

The chain has TRBV4-1 and TRBJ2-1, with 11 bases aligning to TRBD1. J was trimmed by 8 bases and V by 0 bases; bases with no gene match: 6. The CDR3 is made up of 16 amino acids. Germline CDR1 reads MGHRA; CDR2 reads YSYEKL. CDR3 loop: CASSQDLDRGRDEQFF. The CDR3 coding sequence is TGCGCCAGCAGCCAAGATCTGGACAGGGGGCGGGATGAGCAGTTCTTC.

This clone has just one count. This sequence joins TRBV27 and TRBJ1-6, with D possibly matching TRBD1 (6 bases). V was pared by 7 bases and J by 7 bases, with 14 bases between. Germline V gene lookup returns CDR1 MNHEY and CDR2 SMNVEV (reference sequence). The CDR3 is 14 residues long. CDR3 sequence (DNA): TGTGCCAGCACTCATGCCAGGGGAAATTCACCCCTCCACTTT. Residues: CASTHARGNSPLHF.

The chain recombines TRBV5-5 with TRBJ2-7; the D is unclear. Trimming stripped 0 bases from V and 8 bases from J, with 18 bases between. CDR3 length: 15 amino acids. CDR1 and CDR2 (germline): SGHKS, YYEKEE (reference sequence). DNA of the CDR3: TGTGCCAGCAGCTTGGTTCTGCTAACCTACGTCCAGCAGTACTTC. It encodes CASSLVLLTYVQQYF. The variable domain in full, completed from reference TRBV5-5 and TRBJ2-7, reads DAGVTQSPTHLIKTRGQQVTLRCSPISGHKSVSWYQQVLGQGPQFIFQYYEKEERGRGNFPDRFSARQFPNYSSELNVNALLLGDSALYLCASSLVLLTYVQQYFGPGTRLTVT.

This chain joins TRBV11-2 and TRBJ2-1; tentatively, D is TRBD2 (6 bases). The CDR3 is 13 residues long. In germline, CDR1 is SGHAT, CDR2 FQNNGV. V was cut by 1 base and J by 8 bases, with 9 bases left in between. CDR3 amino acids: CASSLATRDEQFF. The CDR3 nucleotides read TGTGCCAGCAGCTTAGCGACTAGAGATGAGCAGTTCTTC.

Only one count was recorded for this clone. This chain joins TRBV5-5 and TRBJ2-7; D is possibly TRBD2 (6 bases). Trimming took 4 bases from V and 1 from J, leaving 24 bases between them. The germline V gene has CDR1 SGHKS and CDR2 YYEKEE (reference sequence). The length of the CDR3 is 18 residues. This chain's CDR3 is CASSPRTNIIGRSYEQYF. CDR3 DNA sequence: TGTGCCAGCAGCCCCCGGACTAATATTATCGGACGGTCCTACGAGCAGTACTTC.

The chain uses TRBV28 and TRBJ2-5; TRBD1 is a possible D gene (5 bases). The CDR3 spans 13 residues. Trimming pared 5 bases from V and 6 bases from J, leaving 13 bases between. Looked up from germline, CDR1 is MDHEN and CDR2 is SYDVKM. CDR3 nucleotides: TGTGCCAGCAGTCTAATCAGGGTGAAGACCCAGTACTTC. Its translation is CASSLIRVKTQYF. The full variable domain, with the rest looked up from reference TRBV28 and TRBJ2-5, is DVKVTQSSRYLVKRTGEKVFLECVQDMDHENMFWYRQDPGLGLRLIYFSYDVKMKEKGDIPEGYSVSREKKERFSLILESASTNQTSMYLCASSLIRVKTQYFGPGTRLLVL.